This TCR beta chain originates from a study of T-cell memory formation after mild COVID-19. About the research overall: Each donor largely had its own TCR clusters. Study-wide points: Later expanders leaned CD4+, whereas day 15 to 85 contracting clones were balanced CD4/CD8.

TCRdb recomputed calls from the 5' RACE reads with MiXCR, one row per CDR3 protein. The sample lists roughly 600,000 distinct CDR3 sequences; about 20% were seen once. Germline V lookup: CDR1 SGHDT, CDR2 YYEEEE. This CDR3 spans 16 amino acids. The V end was cut by 0 bases, the J end by 1 base, with 12 bases between. As to this clonotype: The target antigen is unknown.

This sequence joins TRBV5-6 and TRBJ2-3, with D possibly TRBD2 on 6 matching bases. Material: PBMCs or a T cell subset sorted from them (not recorded which). This clonotype was sampled from an adult woman who had mild COVID-19 (a few samples of this study predate the infection). Cell type and time point are not known. CDR3 region: CASSLDAGFGTDTQYF. The CDR3 coding sequence is TGTGCCAGCAGCTTGGACGCGGGGTTCGGCACAGATACGCAGTATTTT.